A selection of T cell receptor beta chains follows, all from one sample in a study of Ad26.COV2.S vaccination and SARS-CoV-2 variants. The data were produced by immunoSEQ multiplex PCR, yet TCRdb's version contains in-frame clones alone and is incomplete. The sample lists hundreds of thousands of clones; about 88% were seen once. The specimen comprised peripheral blood, sampled in a trial of Ad26.COV2.S vaccine versus placebo. All receptors derive from a person aged 18 to 65 who received the Ad26.COV2.S COVID-19 vaccine or a placebo. The CDR3 runs from the conserved cysteine through the conserved F or W. A D gene is named only where the DNA matches it firmly. A clone size is listed for some rows: how often the clone was seen (once, few, many), or a class if it is expanded.

j_call d_call clone_size v_call cdr3_nt cdr3_aa
TRBJ1-1 TRBD1 once TRBV2 TGTGCCAGCAGTCTCCGGACAGGGATGAACACTGAAGCTTTCTTT CASSLRTGMNTEAFF
TRBJ1-5 NA NA TRBV6-5 TGTGCCAGCAGTTCACGGACAGTGGGCAATCAGCCCCAGCATTTT CASSSRTVGNQPQHF
TRBJ2-7 TRBD2 NA TRBV7-9 TGTGCCAGCAGCCCATTAAGTGGGACTAGCGCCTACGAGCAGTACTTC CASSPLSGTSAYEQYF
TRBJ2-7 TRBD2 NA TRBV7-2 TGTGCCAGCAGCCCCTCCTTAGCGGGGGGGCAGGTCGAGCAGTACTTC CASSPSLAGGQVEQYF
TRBJ1-4 TRBD1 NA TRBV18 TGTGCCAGCTTAAAGGGACAGCGGCAAGAAAAACTGTTTTTT CASLKGQRQEKLFF
TRBJ2-4 TRBD2 NA TRBV4-1 TGCGCCAGCAGCCAACCCACTAGCGGGAGTGGCAAAAACATTCAGTACTTC CASSQPTSGSGKNIQYF
TRBJ2-7 TRBD1 NA TRBV5-5 TGTGCCAGCGGAAGAAGGGACAGGGGGTCCTACGAGCAGTACTTC CASGRRDRGSYEQYF
TRBJ2-3 NA NA TRBV6-2/TRBV6-3 TGTGCCAGCAGTCTTCTTCCGGACGGCACAGATACGCAGTATTTT CASSLLPDGTDTQYF
TRBJ1-5 TRBD1 few TRBV18 TGTGCCAGCTCACTATCGACAGGGTTAGATCAGCCCCAGCATTTT CASSLSTGLDQPQHF
TRBJ1-1 NA NA TRBV29-1 TGCAGCGTTGAAGTGAGCAACACTGAAGCTTTCTTT CSVEVSNTEAFF
TRBJ1-2 NA NA TRBV20-1 TGCAGTGCTAGTCGGGATGCAGGACGTGCATTC CSASRDAGRAF
TRBJ2-6 NA NA TRBV5-1 TGCGCCAGCAGCCTGGGACCGCTCTCTGGGGCCAACGTCCTGACTTTC CASSLGPLSGANVLTF
TRBJ2-2 NA NA TRBV7-2 TGTGCCAGCAGCTTAGGTGGATACGGCGCGGACTTCACCGGGGAGCTGTTTTTT CASSLGGYGADFTGELFF
TRBJ1-1 TRBD1 many TRBV9 TGTGCCAGCAGCGACTCTAACACAGGGGGCACGACTGAAGCTTTCTTT CASSDSNTGGTTEAFF
TRBJ2-3 NA NA TRBV24-1 TGTGCCACCAGTGATCCAGCTCGGGGCACAGATACGCAGTATTTT CATSDPARGTDTQYF
TRBJ2-4 TRBD2 NA TRBV5-5 TGTGCCAGCAGCCGGGACGGGGGGGCATCCAAAAACATTCAGTACTTC CASSRDGGASKNIQYF
TRBJ2-6 NA NA TRBV5-1 TGCGCCAGCAGCTTAATCTCTGGGGCCAACGTCCTGACTTTC CASSLISGANVLTF
TRBJ2-7 NA NA TRBV5-1 TGCGCCAGCAGCTTACCGGGGCAGGAGCAGTACTTC CASSLPGQEQYF
TRBJ2-5 NA NA TRBV19 TGTGCCAGTAGTCCGAGAGCAACCCAAGAGACCCAGTACTTC CASSPRATQETQYF
TRBJ2-1 TRBD1 NA TRBV19 TGTGCCAGTAGTATGGGGACAGGGCTATACAATGAGCAGTTCTTC CASSMGTGLYNEQFF
TRBJ2-7 NA NA TRBV28 TGTGCCAGCAGTTTCCCAGGGATCTACGAGCAGTACTTC CASSFPGIYEQYF
TRBJ2-1 NA NA TRBV7-3 TGTGCCAGCAGCTTAACTCATGGGGGTTACAATGAGCAGTTCTTC CASSLTHGGYNEQFF
TRBJ2-7 TRBD2 NA TRBV5-6 TGTGCCAGCAGCCCGCGACTAGCGGGGATCTCCTACGAGCAGTACTTC CASSPRLAGISYEQYF
TRBJ2-3 NA NA TRBV21-1 TGTGCCAGCAGCAAAGCGCGACAGGGTGGCACAGATACGCAGTATTTT CASSKARQGGTDTQYF
TRBJ1-1 NA NA TRBV23-1 TGCGCCAGCAGTCAACGACCCCCAGTCCCCCTCCGGGGAATGATGAACACTGAAGCTTTCTTT CASSQRPPVPLRGMMNTEAFF
TRBJ2-1 NA NA TRBV28 TGTGCCAGCAGTTTTCGGGTGGGTACCTACAATGAGCAGTTCTTC CASSFRVGTYNEQFF
TRBJ1-3 NA NA TRBV18 TGTGCCAGCTCACCACAGGGAAGATCTGGAAACACCATATATTTT CASSPQGRSGNTIYF
TRBJ2-3 NA once TRBV9 TGTGCCAGCACTCGCCAGGGCAGGTCCACAGATACGCAGTATTTT CASTRQGRSTDTQYF
TRBJ2-1 TRBD2 NA TRBV27 TGTGCCAGCAGTTCCCGACTAGCGGGAGGACCTTACCCTGAGCAGTTCTTC CASSSRLAGGPYPEQFF
TRBJ1-6 NA NA TRBV7-9 TGTGCCAGCAGCTTAGACCAGATCCTCCACTTT CASSLDQILHF
TRBJ2-1 TRBD2 NA TRBV9 TGTGCCAGCAGCGTAGTTCCTGGGGGGGGCAATGAGCAGTTCTTC CASSVVPGGGNEQFF
TRBJ1-2 NA NA TRBV10-3 TGTGCCATAGAGGACAGTAATAACTATGGCTACACCTTC CAIEDSNNYGYTF
TRBJ1-4 NA NA TRBV5-8 TGTGCCAGCAGCCCTGGACAAACAACTAATGAAAAACTGTTTTTT CASSPGQTTNEKLFF
TRBJ2-1 TRBD2 NA TRBV9 TGTGCCAGCAGCAACCGGGACTATTACAATGAGCAGTTCTTC CASSNRDYYNEQFF
TRBJ2-2 NA few TRBV2 TGTGCCAGCAGTGATAGGGGGACCGGGGAGCTGTTTTTT CASSDRGTGELFF
TRBJ2-5 NA NA TRBV4-1 TGCGCCAGCAGCCAAGGGGCTGAAGAGACCCAGTACTTC CASSQGAEETQYF
TRBJ1-1 TRBD1 once TRBV7-9 TGTGCCAGCAGCCAACTTGGACAGGTTGAAGCTTTCTTT CASSQLGQVEAFF
TRBJ2-1 NA NA TRBV28 TGTGCCAGCAGCTTGCAGGGGTCGCCCCCTCAGTTCTTC CASSLQGSPPQFF
TRBJ1-3 TRBD1 NA TRBV9 TGTGCCAGCAGCGTAGGGACAGGGGTATCTGGAAACACCATATATTTT CASSVGTGVSGNTIYF
TRBJ1-2 NA once TRBV7-9 TGTGCCAGCAGCCGGGAAATTTATGGCTACACCTTC CASSREIYGYTF
TRBJ1-6 TRBD1 NA TRBV30 TGTGCCTGGGGGACAGGCAATTCACCCCTCCACTTT CAWGTGNSPLHF
TRBJ1-6 NA NA TRBV7-2 TGTGCCAGCAGCTTTCAGGCATCACCCCTCCACTTT CASSFQASPLHF
TRBJ2-1 NA NA TRBV9 TGTGCCAGCAGCGTAGCAGGGAGCAATGAGCAGTTCTTC CASSVAGSNEQFF
TRBJ1-2 NA NA TRBV30 TGTGCCTGGAGTGTCCCCAACTATGGCTACACCTTC CAWSVPNYGYTF
TRBJ1-2 TRBD1 NA TRBV18 TGTGCCAGCTCACCACCGGTCGGACAGGATAATAACTATGGCTACACCTTC CASSPPVGQDNNYGYTF
TRBJ2-7 NA NA TRBV28 TGTGCCAGCAGCAAAACAGTAACCTACGAGCAGTACTTC CASSKTVTYEQYF